This TCR beta chain was documented in a study of blood T cell repertoires in COVID-19. Study information: Donors in the United States, Italy and Spain gave samples during acute or convalescent COVID-19. T cells, B-cell-depleted T cells, or PBMCs provided the cDNA or gDNA that served as material.

In the authors' methods: Estimated nucleated cell counts came from reference gene primer amplification. TCRdb keeps only in-frame clones here, not all; method: immunoSEQ multiplex PCR. V, J and clone size derive from that table, while D and trimming were established from the DNA sequence. The sample yields 45,000 to 50,000 clones, 70% to 90% seen once. The CDR3 covers 16 residues. Germline V gene sequence: CDR1 SGHTA, CDR2 FQGTGA. Trimming pared 4 bases from V and 0 bases from J, leaving 15 bases between. Sequencing input: peripheral blood. The chain recombines TRBV7-3 with TRBJ1-1; maybe TRBD1 (6 bases). This TCR was recovered from a human donor in a cohort sampled during active COVID-19. In DNA, the CDR3 is TGTGCCAGCAGCTCTAAGGGACACCCGATGAACACTGAAGCTTTCTTT. It yields the protein CASSSKGHPMNTEAFF.